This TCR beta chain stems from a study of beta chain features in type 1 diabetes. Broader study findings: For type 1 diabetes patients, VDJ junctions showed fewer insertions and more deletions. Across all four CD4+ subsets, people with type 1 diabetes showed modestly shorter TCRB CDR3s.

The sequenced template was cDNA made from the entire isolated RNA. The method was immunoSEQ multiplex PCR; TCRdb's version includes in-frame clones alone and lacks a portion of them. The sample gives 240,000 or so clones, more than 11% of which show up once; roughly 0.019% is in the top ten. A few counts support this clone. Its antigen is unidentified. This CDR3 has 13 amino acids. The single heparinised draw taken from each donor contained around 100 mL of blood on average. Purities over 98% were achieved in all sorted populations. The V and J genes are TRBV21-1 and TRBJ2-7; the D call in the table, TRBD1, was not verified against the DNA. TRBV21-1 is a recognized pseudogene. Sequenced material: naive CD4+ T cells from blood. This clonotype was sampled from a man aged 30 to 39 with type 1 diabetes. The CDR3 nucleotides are TGTGCCGGGTGGTCTCAGGCTCCCGTCGAGCAGTACTTC. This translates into CAGWSQAPVEQYF.